This is a list of T cell receptor beta chains from one sample in a study of cytomegalovirus exposure and HLA in healthy donors. The data were produced by immunoSEQ multiplex PCR, yet TCRdb's version contains in-frame clones alone and is incomplete. The profile shows roughly 150,000 clones, about 80% of them singletons. Sequencing was carried out using PBMCs. Every receptor here comes from a male donor in good health and CMV-seronegative. The CDR3 runs from the conserved cysteine through the conserved F or W. The order of the fields is D gene, V gene, J gene, CDR3 length, clone size, CDR3 DNA, CDR3 protein. D genes are given only for firm matches. For some rows the clone size is stated as once, few or many, or as a class when expanded; others skip it.

D: NA
V: TRBV5-6
J: TRBJ2-3
length: 12
size: NA
DNA: TGTGCCAGCAGCCTCCTCCCGGATACGCAGTATTTT
CDR3: CASSLLPDTQYF

D: TRBD1
V: TRBV28
J: TRBJ1-6
length: 17
size: NA
DNA: TGTGCCAGCAGTTCATCAGGACAGGGGGCGTATAATTCACCCCTCCACTTT
CDR3: CASSSSGQGAYNSPLHF

D: TRBD1
V: TRBV18
J: TRBJ2-5
length: 15
size: NA
DNA: TGTGCCAGCTCGCCCGGGACAGGGAAACAAGAGACCCAGTACTTC
CDR3: CASSPGTGKQETQYF

D: NA
V: TRBV6-6
J: TRBJ1-1
length: 13
size: NA
DNA: TGTGCCAGCACCAACGGAGGGTACACTGAAGCTTTCTTT
CDR3: CASTNGGYTEAFF

D: TRBD1
V: TRBV19
J: TRBJ1-5
length: 14
size: once
DNA: TGTGCCAGTAGGTCAGGGGGCGCCGGTCAGCCCCAGCATTTT
CDR3: CASRSGGAGQPQHF

D: TRBD1
V: TRBV4-1
J: TRBJ1-2
length: 15
size: NA
DNA: TGCGCCAGCAGCCAAGGTACAGGGGGATACTATGGCTACACCTTC
CDR3: CASSQGTGGYYGYTF

D: TRBD1
V: TRBV7-2
J: TRBJ1-4
length: 16
size: NA
DNA: TGTGCCAGCAGCCGGGGACAGGGGACAACTAATGAAAAACTGTTTTTT
CDR3: CASSRGQGTTNEKLFF

D: NA
V: TRBV27
J: TRBJ2-7
length: 12
size: NA
DNA: TGTGCCAGCAGCCCCGGTGACTACGAGCAGTACTTC
CDR3: CASSPGDYEQYF

D: TRBD1
V: TRBV4-3
J: TRBJ1-1
length: 15
size: NA
DNA: TGCGCCAGCAGCCCCGCCGCGAAGGGGGCAACTGAAGCTTTCTTT
CDR3: CASSPAAKGATEAFF

D: NA
V: TRBV14
J: TRBJ2-7
length: 14
size: NA
DNA: TGTGCCAGCAGCCAACCAGGACAGTTCAACGAGCAGTACTTC
CDR3: CASSQPGQFNEQYF

D: TRBD2
V: TRBV5-1
J: TRBJ2-3
length: 15
size: NA
DNA: TGCGCCAGCAGCTTGGAAGCGGGAGGGACAGATACGCAGTATTTT
CDR3: CASSLEAGGTDTQYF

D: NA
V: TRBV5-6
J: TRBJ1-2
length: 15
size: NA
DNA: TGTGCCAGCAAACCCTGGGAGGGATCTAACTATGGCTACACCTTC
CDR3: CASKPWEGSNYGYTF

D: NA
V: TRBV7-9
J: TRBJ2-5
length: 12
size: NA
DNA: TGTTCCAGCGTCGGGGAGTTGAAGACCCAGTACTTC
CDR3: CSSVGELKTQYF

D: TRBD1
V: TRBV6-1
J: TRBJ1-2
length: 13
size: once
DNA: TGTGCCAGCAGGGGACAGACGCCTGGGGGCTACACCTTC
CDR3: CASRGQTPGGYTF

D: NA
V: TRBV27
J: TRBJ2-7
length: 15
size: few
DNA: TGTGCCAGCAGACTTACCCCGGGACAAACCTACGAGCAGTACTTC
CDR3: CASRLTPGQTYEQYF

D: NA
V: TRBV2
J: TRBJ2-7
length: 12
size: few
DNA: TGTGCCAGCAGGGGGGACTCTGGGGAGCAGTACTTC
CDR3: CASRGDSGEQYF

D: TRBD1
V: TRBV15
J: TRBJ1-1
length: 15
size: NA
DNA: TGTGCCACCAGCTCCCGGACAGGGCCAAACACTGAAGCTTTCTTT
CDR3: CATSSRTGPNTEAFF

D: TRBD1
V: TRBV28
J: TRBJ1-1
length: 15
size: NA
DNA: TGTGCCAGCAGTCTGGACAGGGTAGGGAACACTGAAGCTTTCTTT
CDR3: CASSLDRVGNTEAFF

D: TRBD1
V: TRBV19
J: TRBJ1-3
length: 16
size: NA
DNA: TGTGCCAGTAGGGGATGGGACAGAAACTCTGGAAACACCATATATTTT
CDR3: CASRGWDRNSGNTIYF

D: NA
V: TRBV29-1
J: TRBJ2-1
length: 12
size: NA
DNA: TGCAGCGTCGTCCGGGTAGAGAATGAGCAGTTCTTC
CDR3: CSVVRVENEQFF

D: TRBD2
V: TRBV5-1
J: TRBJ2-7
length: 14
size: NA
DNA: TGCGCCAGCAGAGAGACTAGCGGGACTTACGAGCAGTACTTC
CDR3: CASRETSGTYEQYF

D: TRBD2
V: TRBV15
J: TRBJ2-1
length: 16
size: NA
DNA: TGTGCCACCGGGACCGAGGGACTAGCGGGGGACAATGAGCAGTTCTTC
CDR3: CATGTEGLAGDNEQFF

D: TRBD2
V: TRBV10-3
J: TRBJ2-5
length: 16
size: NA
DNA: TGTGCCATCAGTTCCGGGACTAGCGGCCCCGGGGAGACCCAGTACTTC
CDR3: CAISSGTSGPGETQYF

D: TRBD2
V: TRBV7-9
J: TRBJ2-1
length: 15
size: few
DNA: TGTTCCAGCAGCTTGGCGGGAGTAGCCTACAATGAGCAGTTCTTC
CDR3: CSSSLAGVAYNEQFF

D: TRBD1
V: TRBV7-2
J: TRBJ1-2
length: 15
size: NA
DNA: TGTGCCAGCAGCTCGTGGACAGGGGGCTACTATGGCTACACCTTC
CDR3: CASSSWTGGYYGYTF

D: NA
V: TRBV7-9
J: TRBJ2-7
length: 14
size: NA
DNA: TGTGCCAGTGCCGGGGAATCAAGTTACTACGAGCAGTACTTC
CDR3: CASAGESSYYEQYF

D: NA
V: TRBV13
J: TRBJ1-1
length: 15
size: NA
DNA: TGTGCCAGCAGCAGCCACCGGGGTATGGACACTGAAGCTTTCTTT
CDR3: CASSSHRGMDTEAFF